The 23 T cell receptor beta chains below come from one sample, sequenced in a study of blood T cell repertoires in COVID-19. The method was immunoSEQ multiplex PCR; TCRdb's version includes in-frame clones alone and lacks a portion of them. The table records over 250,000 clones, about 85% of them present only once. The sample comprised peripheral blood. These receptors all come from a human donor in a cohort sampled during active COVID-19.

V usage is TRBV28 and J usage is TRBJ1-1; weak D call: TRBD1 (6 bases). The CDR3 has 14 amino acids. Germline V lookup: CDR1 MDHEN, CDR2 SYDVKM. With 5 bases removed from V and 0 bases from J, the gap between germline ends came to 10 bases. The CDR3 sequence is CASSTGTLNTEAFF. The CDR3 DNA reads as TGTGCCAGCAGTACCGGGACATTGAACACTGAAGCTTTCTTT. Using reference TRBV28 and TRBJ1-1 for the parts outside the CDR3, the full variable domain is DVKVTQSSRYLVKRTGEKVFLECVQDMDHENMFWYRQDPGLGLRLIYFSYDVKMKEKGDIPEGYSVSREKKERFSLILESASTNQTSMYLCASSTGTLNTEAFFGQGTRLTVV.

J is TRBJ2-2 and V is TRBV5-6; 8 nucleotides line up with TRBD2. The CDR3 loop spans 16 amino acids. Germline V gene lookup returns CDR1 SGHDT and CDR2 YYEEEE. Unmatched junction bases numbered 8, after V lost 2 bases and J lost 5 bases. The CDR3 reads CASSFFTGGPTGELFF. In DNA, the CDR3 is TGTGCCAGCAGCTTTTTTACGGGAGGGCCAACCGGGGAGCTGTTTTTT. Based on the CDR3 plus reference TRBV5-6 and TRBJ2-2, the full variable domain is DAGVTQSPTHLIKTRGQQVTLRCSPKSGHDTVSWYQQALGQGPQFIFQYYEEEERQRGNFPDRFSGHQFPNYSSELNVNALLLGDSALYLCASSFFTGGPTGELFFGEGSRLTVL.

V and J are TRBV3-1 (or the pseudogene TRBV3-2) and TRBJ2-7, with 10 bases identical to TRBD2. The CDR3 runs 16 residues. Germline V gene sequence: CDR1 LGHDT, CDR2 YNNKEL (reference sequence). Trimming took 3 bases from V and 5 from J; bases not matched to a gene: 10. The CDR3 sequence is CASSHSFGLAGDEQYF. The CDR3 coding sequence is TGTGCCAGCAGCCACAGCTTTGGGCTAGCGGGAGACGAGCAGTACTTC.

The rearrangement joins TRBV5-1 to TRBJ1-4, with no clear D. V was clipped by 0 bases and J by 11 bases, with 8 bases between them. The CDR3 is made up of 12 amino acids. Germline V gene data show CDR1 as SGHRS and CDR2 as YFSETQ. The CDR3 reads CASSLEGGKLFF. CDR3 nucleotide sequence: TGCGCCAGCAGCTTGGAAGGAGGGAAACTGTTTTTT.

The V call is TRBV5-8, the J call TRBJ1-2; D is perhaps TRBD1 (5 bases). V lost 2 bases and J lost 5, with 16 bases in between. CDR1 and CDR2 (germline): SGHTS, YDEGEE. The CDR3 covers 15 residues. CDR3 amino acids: CASSLGGATQYGYTF. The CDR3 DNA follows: TGTGCCAGCAGCTTAGGTGGGGCGACGCAATATGGCTACACCTTC.

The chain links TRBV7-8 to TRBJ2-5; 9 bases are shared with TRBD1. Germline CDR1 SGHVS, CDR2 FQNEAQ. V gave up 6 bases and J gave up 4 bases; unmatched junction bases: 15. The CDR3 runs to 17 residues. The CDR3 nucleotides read TGTGCCAGCAGAAACTACTCACCGGGACAGGGTCGAGAGACCCAGTACTTC. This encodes CASRNYSPGQGRETQYF.

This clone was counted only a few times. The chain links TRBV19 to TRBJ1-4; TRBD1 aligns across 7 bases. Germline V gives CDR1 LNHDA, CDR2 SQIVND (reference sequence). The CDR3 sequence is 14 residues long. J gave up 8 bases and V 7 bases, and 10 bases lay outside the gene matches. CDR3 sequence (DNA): TGTGCCAGTAACAGAGGGGGCGCATGGGAAAAACTGTTTTTT. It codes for CASNRGGAWEKLFF.

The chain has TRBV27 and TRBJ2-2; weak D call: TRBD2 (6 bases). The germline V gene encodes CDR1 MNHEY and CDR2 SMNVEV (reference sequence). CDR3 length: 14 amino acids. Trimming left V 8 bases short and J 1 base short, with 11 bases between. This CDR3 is CASGGRWNTGELFF. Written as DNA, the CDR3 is TGTGCCAGCGGGGGGAGATGGAACACCGGGGAGCTGTTTTTT.

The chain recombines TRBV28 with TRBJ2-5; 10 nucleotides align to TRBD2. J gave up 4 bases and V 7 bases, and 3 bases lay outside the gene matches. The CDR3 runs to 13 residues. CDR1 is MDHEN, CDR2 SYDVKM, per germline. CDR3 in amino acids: CASTSGSSETQYF. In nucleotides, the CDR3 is TGTGCCAGCACTAGCGGGAGTTCAGAGACCCAGTACTTC.

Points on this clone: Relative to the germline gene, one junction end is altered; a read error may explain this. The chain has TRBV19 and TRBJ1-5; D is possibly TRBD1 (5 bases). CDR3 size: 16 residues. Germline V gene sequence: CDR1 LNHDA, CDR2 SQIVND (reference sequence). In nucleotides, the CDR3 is TGTGCCCGTAGAGGCGGGGGGGGTAGGGGCAATCAGCCCCAGCATTTT. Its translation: CARRGGGGRGNQPQHF.

The CDR3 reads CASSPQTGGASGNTIYF. DNA of the CDR3: TGTGCCAGCAGCCCTCAAACAGGGGGCGCATCTGGAAACACCATATATTTT. The chain carries TRBV3-1 (or the pseudogene TRBV3-2) and TRBJ1-3, with 9 bases fitting TRBD1. The CDR3 is made up of 17 amino acids. Germline values: CDR1 LGHDT, CDR2 YNNKEL (reference sequence). V lost 4 bases and J lost 1; bases outside the gene matches: 8.

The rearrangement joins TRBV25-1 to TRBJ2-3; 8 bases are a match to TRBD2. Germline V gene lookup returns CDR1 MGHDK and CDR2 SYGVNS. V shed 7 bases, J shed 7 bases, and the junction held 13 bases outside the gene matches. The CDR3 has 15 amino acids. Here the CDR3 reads CASTLTSGRVNTQYF. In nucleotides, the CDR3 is TGTGCCAGCACTTTGACCAGCGGGAGAGTGAATACGCAGTATTTT.

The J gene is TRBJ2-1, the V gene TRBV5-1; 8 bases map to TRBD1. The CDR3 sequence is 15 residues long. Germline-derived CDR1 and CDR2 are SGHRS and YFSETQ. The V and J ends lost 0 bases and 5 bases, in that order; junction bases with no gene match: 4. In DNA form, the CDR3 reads TGCGCCAGCAGCTTGGGTGGACAGGGCCACAATGAGCAGTTCTTC. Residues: CASSLGGQGHNEQFF.

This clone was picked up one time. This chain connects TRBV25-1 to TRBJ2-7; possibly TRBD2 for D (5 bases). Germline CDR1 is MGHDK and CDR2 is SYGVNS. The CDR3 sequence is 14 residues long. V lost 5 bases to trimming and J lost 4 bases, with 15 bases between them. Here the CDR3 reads CASSLPGSFYEQYF. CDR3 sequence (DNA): TGTGCCAGCAGTCTCCCGGGAAGTTTTTACGAGCAGTACTTC.

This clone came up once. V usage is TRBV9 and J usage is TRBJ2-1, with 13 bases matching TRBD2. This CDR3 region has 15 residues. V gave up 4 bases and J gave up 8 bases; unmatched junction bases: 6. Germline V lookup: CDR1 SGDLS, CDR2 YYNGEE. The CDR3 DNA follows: TGTGCCAGCAGCCGGGGACTAGCGGGATTAGATGAGCAGTTCTTC. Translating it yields CASSRGLAGLDEQFF.

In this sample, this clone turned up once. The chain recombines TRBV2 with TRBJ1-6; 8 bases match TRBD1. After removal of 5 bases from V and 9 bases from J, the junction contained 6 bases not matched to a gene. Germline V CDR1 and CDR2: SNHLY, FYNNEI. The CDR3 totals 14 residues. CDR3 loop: CASSPGQAVSPLHF. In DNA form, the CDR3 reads TGTGCCAGCAGTCCGGGACAGGCGGTTTCACCCCTCCACTTT.

The CDR3 sequence: CASSTGGSTDTQYF. Here the CDR3 DNA reads TGTGCCAGCAGCACGGGCGGGAGCACAGATACGCAGTATTTT. This chain connects TRBV28 to TRBJ2-3; maybe TRBD2 (5 bases). Germline CDR1 and CDR2: MDHEN and SYDVKM. The CDR3 is made up of 14 amino acids. Trimming cost V 6 bases and J 0 bases, with 10 bases left between them. Looking up the rest from reference TRBV28 and TRBJ2-3 gives the full variable domain: DVKVTQSSRYLVKRTGEKVFLECVQDMDHENMFWYRQDPGLGLRLIYFSYDVKMKEKGDIPEGYSVSREKKERFSLILESASTNQTSMYLCASSTGGSTDTQYFGPGTRLTVL.

The CDR3 spells CASGRADTQYF. The CDR3 DNA is TGTGCCAGCGGGAGGGCAGATACGCAGTATTTT. V is TRBV28 and J is TRBJ2-3; 7 bases are shared with TRBD2. Trimming cost V 8 bases and J 4 bases; bases outside gene matches: 0. This CDR3 region has 11 residues. Germline V lookup: CDR1 MDHEN, CDR2 SYDVKM.

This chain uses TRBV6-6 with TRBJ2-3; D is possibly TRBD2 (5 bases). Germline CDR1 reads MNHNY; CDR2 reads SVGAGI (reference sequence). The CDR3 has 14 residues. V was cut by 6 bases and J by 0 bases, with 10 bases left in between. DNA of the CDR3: TGTGCCAGCAGCCGTGGACTGAGCACAGATACGCAGTATTTT. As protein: CASSRGLSTDTQYF.

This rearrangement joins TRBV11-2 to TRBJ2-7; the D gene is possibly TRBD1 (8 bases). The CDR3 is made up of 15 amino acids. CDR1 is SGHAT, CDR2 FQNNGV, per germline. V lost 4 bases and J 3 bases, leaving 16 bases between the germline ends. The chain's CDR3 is CASSSREDRVYEQYF. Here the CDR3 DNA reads TGTGCCAGCAGCTCCCGGGAGGACAGGGTCTACGAGCAGTACTTC.

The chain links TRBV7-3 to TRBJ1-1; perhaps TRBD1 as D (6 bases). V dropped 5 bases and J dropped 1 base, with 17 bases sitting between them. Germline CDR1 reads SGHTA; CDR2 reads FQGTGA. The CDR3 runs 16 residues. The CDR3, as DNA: TGTGCCAGCAGCCCCGACTCCAGGGGTGGGAACACTGAAGCTTTCTTT. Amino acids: CASSPDSRGGNTEAFF.

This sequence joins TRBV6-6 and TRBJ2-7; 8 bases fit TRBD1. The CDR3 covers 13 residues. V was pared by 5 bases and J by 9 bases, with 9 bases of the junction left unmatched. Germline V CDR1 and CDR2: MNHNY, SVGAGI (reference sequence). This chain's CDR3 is CASSSGQGGGQYF. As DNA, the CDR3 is TGTGCCAGCAGTAGCGGACAGGGAGGAGGGCAGTACTTC.

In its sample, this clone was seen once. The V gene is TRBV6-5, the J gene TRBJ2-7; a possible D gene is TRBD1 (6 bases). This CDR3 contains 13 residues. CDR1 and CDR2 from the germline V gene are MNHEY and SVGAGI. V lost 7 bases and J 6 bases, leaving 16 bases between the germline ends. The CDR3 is CASTTTRGGEQYF. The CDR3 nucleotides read TGTGCCAGCACAACTACACGAGGGGGCGAGCAGTACTTC.